The 4 T cell receptor beta chains listed next were all sequenced from one sample in a study of cytomegalovirus exposure and HLA in healthy donors. It was with 60 Vbeta and 13 Jbeta primers that the PCR ran. The data were produced by immunoSEQ multiplex PCR, yet TCRdb's version contains in-frame clones alone and is incomplete. The repertoire holds about 99,000 clones, with around 77% as singletons. Sequencing was performed on PBMCs. These receptors were collected from a man aged 40-49 years in good health and CMV-seronegative.

The gene calls are TRBV6-6 and TRBJ1-1; possibly TRBD1 for D (5 bases). CDR3 length: 15 residues. V shed 6 bases and J shed 0 bases, with 14 bases lying between them. Germline-derived CDR1 and CDR2 are MNHNY and SVGAGI (reference sequence). CDR3 coding DNA: TGTGCCAGCAGCCAAACGGGGGGGGTGAACACTGAAGCTTTCTTT. Its translation: CASSQTGGVNTEAFF.

V gene TRBV5-1 combines with J gene TRBJ1-1, with D maybe TRBD1 (5 bases). V was clipped by 1 base and J by 5 bases, with 12 bases between them. Germline-derived CDR1 and CDR2 are SGHRS and YFSETQ. This CDR3 spans 14 amino acids. CDR3 sequence: CASSLFWGGTEAFF. For the CDR3, the DNA is TGCGCCAGCAGCTTGTTCTGGGGGGGGACTGAAGCTTTCTTT. Supplemented by reference TRBV5-1 and TRBJ1-1, the full variable domain reads KAGVTQTPRYLIKTRGQQVTLSCSPISGHRSVSWYQQTPGQGLQFLFEYFSETQRNKGNFPGRFSGRQFSNSRSEMNVSTLELGDSALYLCASSLFWGGTEAFFGQGTRLTVV.

The chain carries TRBV6-9 and TRBJ2-3; 7 nucleotides align to TRBD2. The trim removed 11 bases at V and 1 base at J, leaving 12 bases unmatched. Germline CDR1 reads MNHGY; CDR2 reads SVAAGI. The CDR3 covers 15 residues. Written as DNA, the CDR3 is TGTGCCGGACCACGGCTAGCGGCTGGCACAGATACGCAGTATTTT. Translation gives CAGPRLAAGTDTQYF.

CDR3: CASSSRSGLEAFF. The CDR3 DNA sequence: TGTGCCAGCAGCTCGCGCAGTGGGCTCGAAGCTTTCTTT. V and J are TRBV5-4 and TRBJ1-1, with D hard to call. The V end lost 3 bases, the J end lost 8 bases, and 14 bases lay between the germline ends. Germline values: CDR1 SGHNT, CDR2 YYREEE (reference sequence). The CDR3 is 13 residues long.